This T cell receptor (beta chain) was sequenced for a study of blood T cells in healthy people across ages. Trimming took off 3 bases at V and 3 bases at J, with 11 bases between the two ends. The CDR3 is 13 amino acids. CDR1 and CDR2 from the germline V gene are DFQATT and SNEGSKA (reference sequence). A second PCR, run for about 6 to 11 cycles, used a sample-barcoded 5' primer plus a J-beta primer mix. TCRdb reprocessed the 5' RACE reads with MiXCR, giving one entry per CDR3 protein. The repertoire holds over 450,000 distinct CDR3 sequences, with 24% as singletons. These data are also associated with another study on T cells of mothers and their children. That study reports: The study sampled a few healthy Caucasian mothers and their six children.

Sequenced material: blood. The chain couples TRBV20-1 to TRBJ2-5; D might be TRBD2 (5 bases). This clonotype originated in a boy younger than 18 in good health. The CDR3 reads CSARHPGEETQYF. CDR3 coding DNA: TGCAGTGCTAGGCACCCCGGGGAAGAGACCCAGTACTTC.